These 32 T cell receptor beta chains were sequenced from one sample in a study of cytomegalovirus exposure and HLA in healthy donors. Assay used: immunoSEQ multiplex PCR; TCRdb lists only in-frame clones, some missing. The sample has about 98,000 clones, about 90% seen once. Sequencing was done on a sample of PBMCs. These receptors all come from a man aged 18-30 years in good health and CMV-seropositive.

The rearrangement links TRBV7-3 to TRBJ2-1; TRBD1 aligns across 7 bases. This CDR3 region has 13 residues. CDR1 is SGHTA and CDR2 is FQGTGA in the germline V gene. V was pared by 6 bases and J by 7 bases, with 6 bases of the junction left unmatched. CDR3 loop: CASSQGGGNEQFF. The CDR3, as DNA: TGTGCCAGCAGTCAAGGGGGCGGGAATGAGCAGTTCTTC.

The CDR3 sequence is CASSLSGGQPQHF. In DNA form, the CDR3 reads TGTGCCAGCAGCTTAAGTGGCGGGCAGCCCCAGCATTTT. The chain recombines TRBV7-9 with TRBJ1-5; D unresolved. The CDR3 spans 13 residues. The V gene's germline CDR1 is SEHNR and CDR2 FQNEAQ (reference sequence). Trimming took 2 bases from V and 7 from J, leaving 9 bases between them.

CDR3 region: CASSLARASGGFQETQYF. The CDR3, as DNA: TGTGCCAGCAGCTTGGCTAGGGCTAGCGGGGGATTCCAAGAGACCCAGTACTTC. The chain carries TRBV5-6 and TRBJ2-5, with 10 bases aligning to TRBD2. Germline assignment: CDR1 SGHDT and CDR2 YYEEEE. With 0 bases clipped from V and 1 base from J, the junction kept 9 bases outside the gene matches. This CDR3 region has 18 residues.

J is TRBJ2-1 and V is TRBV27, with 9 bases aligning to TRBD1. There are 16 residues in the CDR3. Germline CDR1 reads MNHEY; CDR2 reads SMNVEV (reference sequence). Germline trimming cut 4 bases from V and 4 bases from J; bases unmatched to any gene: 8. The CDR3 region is CASSSIGTGSYNEQFF. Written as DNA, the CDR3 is TGTGCCAGCAGTTCTATAGGGACAGGGTCGTACAATGAGCAGTTCTTC.

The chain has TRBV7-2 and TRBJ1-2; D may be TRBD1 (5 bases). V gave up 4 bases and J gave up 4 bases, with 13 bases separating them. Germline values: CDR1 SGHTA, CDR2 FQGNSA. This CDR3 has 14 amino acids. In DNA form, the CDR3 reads TGTGCCAGCAGCTCAGCCGGGGGGTTCTATGGCTACACCTTC. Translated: CASSSAGGFYGYTF.

The CDR3 DNA follows: TGTGCCAGCAGCCATAGGACAGGGTATTCCGAAGCTTTCTTT. Its translation is CASSHRTGYSEAFF. The V call is TRBV5-4, the J call TRBJ1-1, with 8 nucleotides matching TRBD1. The J segment lost 8 bases and the V segment lost 4 bases, leaving 10 bases of the junction unmatched. The V gene's germline CDR1 is SGHNT and CDR2 YYREEE (reference sequence). The CDR3 is made up of 14 amino acids.

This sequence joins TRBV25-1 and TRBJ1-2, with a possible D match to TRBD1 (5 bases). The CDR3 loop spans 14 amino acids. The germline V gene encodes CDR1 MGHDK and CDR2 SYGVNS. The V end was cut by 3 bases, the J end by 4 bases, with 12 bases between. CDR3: CASSERRDSYGYTF. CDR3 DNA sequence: TGTGCCAGCAGTGAGCGCAGGGACTCCTATGGCTACACCTTC.

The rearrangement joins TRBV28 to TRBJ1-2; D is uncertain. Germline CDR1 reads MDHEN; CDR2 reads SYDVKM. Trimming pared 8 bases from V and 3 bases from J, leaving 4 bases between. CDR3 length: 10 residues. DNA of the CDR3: TGTGCCAGCTTCTACTATGGCTACACCTTC. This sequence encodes CASFYYGYTF.

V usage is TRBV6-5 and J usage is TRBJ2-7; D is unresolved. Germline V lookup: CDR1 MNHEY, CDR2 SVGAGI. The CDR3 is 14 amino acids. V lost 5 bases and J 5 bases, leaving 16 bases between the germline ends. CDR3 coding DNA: TGTGCCAGCAGTCCCCAACTTCCAAATAACGAGCAGTACTTC. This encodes CASSPQLPNNEQYF.

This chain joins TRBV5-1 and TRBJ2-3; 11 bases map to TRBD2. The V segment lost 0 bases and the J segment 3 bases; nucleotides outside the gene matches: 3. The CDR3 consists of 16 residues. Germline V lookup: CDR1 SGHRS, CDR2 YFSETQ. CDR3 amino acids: CASSLGSSGRTDTQYF. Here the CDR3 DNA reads TGCGCCAGCAGCTTGGGTTCTAGCGGGAGGACAGATACGCAGTATTTT.

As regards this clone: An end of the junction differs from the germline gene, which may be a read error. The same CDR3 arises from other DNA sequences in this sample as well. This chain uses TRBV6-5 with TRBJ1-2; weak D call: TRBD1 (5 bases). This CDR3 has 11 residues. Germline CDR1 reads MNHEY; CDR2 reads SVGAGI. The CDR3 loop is CASRANYGYTF. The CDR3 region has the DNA TGCGCCAGCAGGGCCAACTATGGCTACACCTTC.

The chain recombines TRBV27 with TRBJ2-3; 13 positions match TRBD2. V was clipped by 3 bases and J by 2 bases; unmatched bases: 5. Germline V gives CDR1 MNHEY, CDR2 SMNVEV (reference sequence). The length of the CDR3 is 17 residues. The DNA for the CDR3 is TGTGCCAGCAGTTTTACTAGCGGGGGGGGGCTCACAGATACGCAGTATTTT. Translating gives CASSFTSGGGLTDTQYF.

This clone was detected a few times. This chain's CDR3 is CASSDGHFTDTQYF. CDR3 DNA: TGTGCCAGCAGTGATGGACACTTCACAGATACGCAGTATTTT. The chain joins TRBV6-1 to TRBJ2-3; D perhaps matches TRBD1 (5 bases). The CDR3 spans 14 residues. Trimming cost V 3 bases and J 2 bases, with 9 bases left between them. The germline V gene has CDR1 MNHNS and CDR2 SASEGT.

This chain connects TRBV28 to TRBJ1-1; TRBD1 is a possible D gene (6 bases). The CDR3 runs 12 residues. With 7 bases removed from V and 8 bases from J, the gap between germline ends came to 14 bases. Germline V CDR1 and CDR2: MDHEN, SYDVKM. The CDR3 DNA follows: TGTGCCAGCACCTTACAGGGAGCCGAAGCTTTCTTT. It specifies CASTLQGAEAFF.

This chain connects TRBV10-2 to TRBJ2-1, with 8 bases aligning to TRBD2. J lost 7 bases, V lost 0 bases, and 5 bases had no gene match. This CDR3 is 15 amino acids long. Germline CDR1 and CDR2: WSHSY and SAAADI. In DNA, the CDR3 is TGCGCCAGCAGTGAGTCCGGGAGGGCCCTGAATGAGCAGTTCTTC. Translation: CASSESGRALNEQFF.

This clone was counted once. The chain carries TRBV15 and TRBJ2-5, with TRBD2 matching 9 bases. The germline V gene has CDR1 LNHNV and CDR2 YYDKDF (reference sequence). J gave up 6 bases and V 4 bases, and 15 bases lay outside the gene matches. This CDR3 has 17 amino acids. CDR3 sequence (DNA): TGTGCCACCAGCACCCACATTCGCTCTAGCGGGGCTAAGACCCAGTACTTC. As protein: CATSTHIRSSGAKTQYF.

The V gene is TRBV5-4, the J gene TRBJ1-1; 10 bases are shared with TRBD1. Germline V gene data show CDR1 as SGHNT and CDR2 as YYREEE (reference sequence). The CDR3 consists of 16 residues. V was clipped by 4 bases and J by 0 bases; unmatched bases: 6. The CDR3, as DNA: TGTGCCAGCAGCACCGGGACAGGGGAAATGAACACTGAAGCTTTCTTT. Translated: CASSTGTGEMNTEAFF.

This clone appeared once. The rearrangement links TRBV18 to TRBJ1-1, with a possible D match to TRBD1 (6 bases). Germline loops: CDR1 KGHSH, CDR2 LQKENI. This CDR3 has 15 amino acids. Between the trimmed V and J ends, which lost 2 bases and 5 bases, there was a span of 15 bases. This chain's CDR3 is CASSPEPDRPTEAFF. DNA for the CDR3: TGTGCCAGCTCACCAGAACCGGACAGACCTACTGAAGCTTTCTTT.

The CDR3 nucleotides are TGTGCCAGCAGCGTAGAGGAGAATTGGGGCTACACCTTC. This gives the protein CASSVEENWGYTF. The chain has TRBV9 and TRBJ1-2; no firm D call. Trimming cost V 0 bases and J 8 bases, with 11 bases left between them. The CDR3 is 13 amino acids. CDR1 is SGDLS and CDR2 is YYNGEE in the germline V gene.

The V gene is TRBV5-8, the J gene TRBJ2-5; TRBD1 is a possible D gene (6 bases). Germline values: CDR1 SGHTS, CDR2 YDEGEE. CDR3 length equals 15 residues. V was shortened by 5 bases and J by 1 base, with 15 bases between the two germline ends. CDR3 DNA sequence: TGTGCCAGCAGGACAGGTACGGTGATCCAAGAGACCCAGTACTTC. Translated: CASRTGTVIQETQYF.

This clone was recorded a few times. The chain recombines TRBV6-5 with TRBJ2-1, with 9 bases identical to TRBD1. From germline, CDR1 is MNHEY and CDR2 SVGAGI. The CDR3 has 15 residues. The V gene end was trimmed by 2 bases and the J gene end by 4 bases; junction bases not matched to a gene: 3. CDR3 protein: CASSYETGGYNEQFF. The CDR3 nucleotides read TGTGCCAGCAGTTACGAGACAGGGGGGTACAATGAGCAGTTCTTC.

The CDR3 DNA sequence: TGTGCCATTACAGGGGGCAATGGGGCCAACGTCCTGACTTTC. Protein sequence: CAITGGNGANVLTF. The chain links TRBV10-3 to TRBJ2-6; 9 nucleotides match TRBD1. In germline, CDR1 is ENHRY, CDR2 SYGVKD. The J segment lost 3 bases and the V segment lost 9 bases, leaving 3 bases of the junction unmatched. CDR3 length: 14 amino acids.

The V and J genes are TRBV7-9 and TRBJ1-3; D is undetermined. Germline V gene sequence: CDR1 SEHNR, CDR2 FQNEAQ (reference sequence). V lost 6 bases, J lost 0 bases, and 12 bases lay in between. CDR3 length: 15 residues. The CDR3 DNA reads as TGTGCCAGCAGGGACGGAGGGAGCTCTGGAAACACCATATATTTT. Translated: CASRDGGSSGNTIYF.

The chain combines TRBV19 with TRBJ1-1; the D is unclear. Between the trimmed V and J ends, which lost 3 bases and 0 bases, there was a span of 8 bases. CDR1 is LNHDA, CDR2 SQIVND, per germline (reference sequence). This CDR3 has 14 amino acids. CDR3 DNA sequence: TGTGCCAGTAGTATTAGCATGATGAACACTGAAGCTTTCTTT. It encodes CASSISMMNTEAFF.

The CDR3 protein is CASSADREGGYTGELFF. The CDR3, as DNA: TGTGCCAGCAGCGCAGACAGGGAAGGCGGTTACACCGGGGAGCTGTTTTTT. The genes are TRBV9 and TRBJ2-2; 7 bases line up with TRBD1. The V and J ends lost 3 bases and 3 bases, in that order; junction bases with no gene match: 11. The CDR3 is 17 residues long. Germline assignment: CDR1 SGDLS and CDR2 YYNGEE.

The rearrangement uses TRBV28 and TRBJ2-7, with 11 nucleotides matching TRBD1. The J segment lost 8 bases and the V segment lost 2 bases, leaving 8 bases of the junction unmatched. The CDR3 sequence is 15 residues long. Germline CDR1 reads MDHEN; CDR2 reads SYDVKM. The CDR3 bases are TGTGCCAGCAGTTTACCCGGGACAGGGGGTATTAAGCAGTACTTC. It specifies CASSLPGTGGIKQYF.

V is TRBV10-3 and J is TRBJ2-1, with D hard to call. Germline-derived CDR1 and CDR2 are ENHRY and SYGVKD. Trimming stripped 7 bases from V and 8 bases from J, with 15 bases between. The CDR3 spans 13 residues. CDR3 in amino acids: CAITLLRLDEQFF. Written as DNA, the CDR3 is TGTGCCATCACCTTACTGCGGCTGGATGAGCAGTTCTTC.

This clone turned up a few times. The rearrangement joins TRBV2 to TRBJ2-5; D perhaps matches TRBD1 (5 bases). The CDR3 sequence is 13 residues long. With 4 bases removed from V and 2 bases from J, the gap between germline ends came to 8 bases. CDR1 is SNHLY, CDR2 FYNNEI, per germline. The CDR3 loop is CASSGQPQETQYF. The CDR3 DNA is TGTGCCAGCAGTGGACAGCCTCAAGAGACCCAGTACTTC.

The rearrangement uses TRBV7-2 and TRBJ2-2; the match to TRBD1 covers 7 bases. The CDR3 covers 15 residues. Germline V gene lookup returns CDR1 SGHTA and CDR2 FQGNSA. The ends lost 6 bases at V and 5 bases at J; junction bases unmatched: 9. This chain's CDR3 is CASRPDRVATGELFF. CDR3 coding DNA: TGTGCCAGCAGACCAGACAGGGTCGCGACCGGGGAGCTGTTTTTT.

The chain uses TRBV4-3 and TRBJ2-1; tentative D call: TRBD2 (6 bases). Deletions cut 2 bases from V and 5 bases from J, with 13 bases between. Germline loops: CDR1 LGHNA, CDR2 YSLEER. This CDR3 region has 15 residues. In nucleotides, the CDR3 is TGCGCCAGCAGCCAATGGGAGACTAGTAACAATGAGCAGTTCTTC. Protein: CASSQWETSNNEQFF.

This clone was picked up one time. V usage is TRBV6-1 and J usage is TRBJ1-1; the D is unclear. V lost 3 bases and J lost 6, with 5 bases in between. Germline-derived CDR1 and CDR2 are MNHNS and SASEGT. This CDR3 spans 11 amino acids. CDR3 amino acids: CASSDAAEAFF. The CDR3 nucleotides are TGTGCCAGCAGTGATGCGGCTGAAGCTTTCTTT.

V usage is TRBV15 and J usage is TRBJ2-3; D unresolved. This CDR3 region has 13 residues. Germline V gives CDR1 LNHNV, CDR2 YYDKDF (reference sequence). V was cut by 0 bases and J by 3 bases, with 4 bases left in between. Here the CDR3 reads CATSRDQTDTQYF. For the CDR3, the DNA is TGTGCCACCAGCAGAGATCAGACAGATACGCAGTATTTT.